The 16 T cell receptor beta chains below were found in one sample sequenced in a study of long-term antiretroviral therapy in people with HIV. Researchers ran immunoSEQ v3.0 at survey level. Profiling relied on immunoSEQ multiplex PCR, and the TCRdb table lists in-frame clones only, not all of them. The repertoire has fewer than 30,000 clones, 95% of them found once; the top ten carry around 7.4%. The material sequenced was unsorted PBMCs, taken 5.3 years after starting antiretroviral therapy. These receptors originate from a man aged 30 to 45 with HIV.

The rearrangement links TRBV6-1 to TRBJ2-7; the match to TRBD1 covers 9 bases. This CDR3 is built from 18 residues. Germline loops: CDR1 MNHNS, CDR2 SASEGT. V lost 3 bases and J lost 0; bases outside the gene matches: 12. CDR3 sequence: CASSDLWGGQGLSYEQYF. CDR3 bases: TGTGCCAGCAGTGATCTTTGGGGGGGACAGGGCCTCTCCTACGAGCAGTACTTC.

In nucleotides, the CDR3 is TGTGCCAGCAGCCCCGGGGGCTACGAGCAGTACTTC. This encodes CASSPGGYEQYF. The V gene is TRBV7-9, the J gene TRBJ2-7; tentatively, D is TRBD2 (6 bases). Trimming removed 5 bases at V and 3 bases at J, with 8 bases between. The CDR3 extends over 12 amino acids. Per germline, CDR1 SEHNR and CDR2 FQNEAQ (reference sequence).

The chain couples TRBV27 to TRBJ2-7; a possible D gene is TRBD1 (7 bases). V lost 3 bases, J lost 1 base, and 13 bases lay in between. The CDR3 is 15 amino acids. In germline, CDR1 is MNHEY, CDR2 SMNVEV (reference sequence). The CDR3 DNA is TGTGCCAGCAGTTTGGTACAGGGGAGGTCCTACGAGCAGTACTTC. Translating gives CASSLVQGRSYEQYF.

J is TRBJ2-3 and V is TRBV18; 10 bases match TRBD2. The germline V gene encodes CDR1 KGHSH and CDR2 LQKENI. The CDR3 spans 16 residues. With 3 bases clipped from V and 2 bases from J, the junction kept 5 bases outside the gene matches. CDR3 amino acids: CASSPPGLASTDTQYF. The CDR3 region has the DNA TGTGCCAGCTCACCGCCGGGACTAGCGTCCACAGATACGCAGTATTTT.

The V gene is TRBV7-9, the J gene TRBJ1-1; TRBD1 matches 7 bases. Germline lookup yields CDR1 SEHNR and CDR2 FQNEAQ (reference sequence). The CDR3 length is 15 residues. V was pared by 5 bases and J by 5 bases, with 11 bases of the junction left unmatched. The CDR3 protein is CASSPISGGGTEAFF. CDR3 nucleotide sequence: TGTGCCAGCAGCCCCATTTCAGGGGGGGGGACTGAAGCTTTCTTT.

The V gene is TRBV7-6, the J gene TRBJ1-6; possibly TRBD1 for D (6 bases). The germline gives CDR1 SGHVS, CDR2 FNYEAQ. There are 16 residues in the CDR3. V was cut by 0 bases and J by 5 bases, with 11 bases left in between. The CDR3: CASSLAGTRNNSPLHF. CDR3 bases: TGTGCCAGCAGCTTAGCCGGGACACGGAATAATTCACCCCTCCACTTT.

The table lists this clone with a few counts. At the DNA level, this CDR3 is encoded by other sequences in the same sample as well. The chain joins TRBV29-1 to TRBJ2-3; TRBD1 is a possible D gene (6 bases). V shed 1 base and J shed 2 bases, with 10 bases lying between them. In germline, CDR1 is SQVTM, CDR2 ANQGSEA. The CDR3 totals 14 residues. CDR3 nucleotide sequence: TGCAGCGTTGAAGGGCAGGGGTACACAGATACGCAGTATTTT. Its translation: CSVEGQGYTDTQYF.

The V and J genes are TRBV4-3 and TRBJ1-6; possible D gene TRBD1, 6 bases. This CDR3 has 17 amino acids. V dropped 5 bases and J dropped 7 bases, with 21 bases sitting between them. Germline V gene data show CDR1 as LGHNA and CDR2 as YSLEER. The CDR3 DNA reads TGCGCCAGCAGCGAATCAGTTGGCAGGGGATACAATTCACCCCTCCACTTT. Protein sequence: CASSESVGRGYNSPLHF.

The chain carries TRBV19 and TRBJ2-5, with 9 bases matching TRBD2. The CDR3 covers 14 residues. Looked up from germline, CDR1 is LNHDA and CDR2 is SQIVND (reference sequence). The V segment lost 3 bases and the J segment 4 bases; nucleotides outside the gene matches: 3. The CDR3 reads CASSIGGRAETQYF. For the CDR3, the DNA is TGTGCCAGTAGTATTGGCGGGAGGGCAGAGACCCAGTACTTC.

V is TRBV4-1 and J is TRBJ2-3; 7 nucleotides match TRBD2. There are 16 residues in the CDR3. Germline lookup yields CDR1 MGHRA and CDR2 YSYEKL. J gave up 1 base and V 3 bases, and 7 bases lay outside the gene matches. CDR3 coding DNA: TGCGCCAGCAGCCACCGCTGGGCGGGAGGCACAGATACGCAGTATTTT. Its translation is CASSHRWAGGTDTQYF.

The CDR3 DNA reads as TGTGCCAGCAGTTGGAGACAGGGGAACACCGGGGAGCTGTTTTTT. This sequence encodes CASSWRQGNTGELFF. This sequence joins TRBV6-5 and TRBJ2-2, with 7 nucleotides matching TRBD1. The V gene end was trimmed by 4 bases and the J gene end by 1 base; junction bases not matched to a gene: 3. CDR1 MNHEY and CDR2 SVGAGI come from the germline V gene. CDR3 length: 15 residues.

The genes are TRBV19 and TRBJ2-7; D remains ambiguous. Per germline, CDR1 LNHDA and CDR2 SQIVND (reference sequence). The CDR3 length is 14 residues. For the CDR3, the DNA is TGTGCGTCAGGTATGGCAAGTTCTAGCTACGAGCAGTACTTC. Its protein is CASGMASSSYEQYF.

The genes are TRBV5-1 and TRBJ2-1, with D possibly called TRBD1 or TRBD2 (5 bases each). The CDR3 loop spans 14 amino acids. Germline CDR1 and CDR2: SGHRS and YFSETQ. The ends were cut back, 7 bases at V and 5 bases at J, with 16 bases in the middle. CDR3 region: CASGIGGAHNEQFF. CDR3 coding DNA: TGCGCCAGCGGTATTGGGGGTGCCCACAATGAGCAGTTCTTC.

The chain combines TRBV19 with TRBJ2-5, with a possible D match to TRBD2 (6 bases). V lost 3 bases to trimming and J lost 2 bases, with 10 bases between them. CDR3 length equals 14 residues. Germline CDR1 and CDR2: LNHDA and SQIVND (reference sequence). As DNA, the CDR3 is TGTGCCAGTAGTATGGAGCTAGCGCAAGAGACCCAGTACTTC. Translating it yields CASSMELAQETQYF.

The genes are TRBV6-5 and TRBJ2-7; 7 bases are shared with TRBD2. Trimming cost V 10 bases and J 3 bases; bases outside gene matches: 12. The CDR3 is 14 amino acids. Germline V gene data show CDR1 as MNHEY and CDR2 as SVGAGI. As DNA, the CDR3 is TGTGCCACCCTCTCGGGACCGGGGGGCTACGAGCAGTACTTC. Its translation: CATLSGPGGYEQYF.

V usage is TRBV30 and J usage is TRBJ2-7; TRBD1 agrees at 8 bases. Per germline, CDR1 GTSNPN and CDR2 SVGIG (reference sequence). V was clipped by 2 bases and J by 2 bases; unmatched bases: 11. There are 16 residues in the CDR3. The CDR3 loop reads CAWSPPRQGPPYEQYF. In DNA, the CDR3 is TGTGCCTGGAGTCCGCCTCGACAGGGGCCCCCCTACGAGCAGTACTTC.